This T cell receptor beta chain was obtained from a study of cytomegalovirus exposure and HLA in healthy donors. Study-level findings and limits: Being productive about 90% or about 30% of the time was typical of most TCR beta V segments in an earlier analysis.

Use of 60 Vbeta and 13 Jbeta primers characterized the PCR. The protocol was immunoSEQ multiplex PCR, while the TCRdb copy is restricted to in-frame clones and leaves out a portion. This table has roughly 150,000 clones, 80% appearing once. For this clone: The antigen remains undetermined.

V lost 5 bases and J 3 bases, leaving 17 bases between the germline ends. Looked up from germline, CDR1 is LNHDA and CDR2 is SQIVND (reference sequence). The CDR3 length is 15 residues. This clonotype was sampled from a middle-aged woman in good health and CMV-seronegative. The sample taken for sequencing was PBMCs. The chain links TRBV19 to TRBJ2-7; the D gene is possibly TRBD1 (6 bases). CDR3 sequence reads: CASSRESGAFYEQYF. In DNA, the CDR3 is TGTGCCAGTAGTCGTGAATCAGGGGCGTTCTACGAGCAGTACTTC.